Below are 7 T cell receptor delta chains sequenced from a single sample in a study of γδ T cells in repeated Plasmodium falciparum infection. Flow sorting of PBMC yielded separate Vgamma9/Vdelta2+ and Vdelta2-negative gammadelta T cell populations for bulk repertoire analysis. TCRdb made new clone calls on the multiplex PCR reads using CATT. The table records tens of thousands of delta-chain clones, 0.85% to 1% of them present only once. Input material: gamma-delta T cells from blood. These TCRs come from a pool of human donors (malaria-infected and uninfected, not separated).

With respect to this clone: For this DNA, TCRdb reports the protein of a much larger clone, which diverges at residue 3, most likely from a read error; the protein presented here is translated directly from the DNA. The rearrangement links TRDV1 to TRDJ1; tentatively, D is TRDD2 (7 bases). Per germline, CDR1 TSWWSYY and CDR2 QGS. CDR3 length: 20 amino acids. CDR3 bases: TGTGCTCCTGGGGAGAAACTTTCCTACCCTTTACTGATTTACACCGATAAACTCATCTTT. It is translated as CAPGEKLSYPLLIYTDKLIF.

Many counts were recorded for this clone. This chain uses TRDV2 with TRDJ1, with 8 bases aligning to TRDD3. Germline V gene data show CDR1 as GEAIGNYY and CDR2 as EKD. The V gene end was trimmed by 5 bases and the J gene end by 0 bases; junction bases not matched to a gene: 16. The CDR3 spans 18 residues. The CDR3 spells CACVPVLGAEGYTDKLIF. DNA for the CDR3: TGTGCCTGTGTCCCCGTACTGGGGGCCGAAGGGTACACCGATAAACTCATCTTT.

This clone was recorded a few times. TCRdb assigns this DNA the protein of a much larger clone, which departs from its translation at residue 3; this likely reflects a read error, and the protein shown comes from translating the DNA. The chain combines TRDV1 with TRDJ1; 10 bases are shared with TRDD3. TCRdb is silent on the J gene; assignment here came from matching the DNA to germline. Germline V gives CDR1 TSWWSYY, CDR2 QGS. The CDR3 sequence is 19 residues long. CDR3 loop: CAPGERMGDTHGGTDKLIF. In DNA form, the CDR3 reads TGTGCTCCTGGGGAAAGGATGGGGGATACCCACGGCGGGACCGATAAACTCATCTTT.

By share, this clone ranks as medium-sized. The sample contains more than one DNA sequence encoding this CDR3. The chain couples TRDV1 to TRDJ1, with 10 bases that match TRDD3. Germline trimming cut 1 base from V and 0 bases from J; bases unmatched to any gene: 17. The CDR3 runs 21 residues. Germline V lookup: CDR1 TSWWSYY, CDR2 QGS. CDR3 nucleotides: TGTGCTCTTGGGGAACCGACCCATTCCTCTAATGGGGGATACTACACCGATAAACTCATCTTT. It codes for CALGEPTHSSNGGYYTDKLIF.

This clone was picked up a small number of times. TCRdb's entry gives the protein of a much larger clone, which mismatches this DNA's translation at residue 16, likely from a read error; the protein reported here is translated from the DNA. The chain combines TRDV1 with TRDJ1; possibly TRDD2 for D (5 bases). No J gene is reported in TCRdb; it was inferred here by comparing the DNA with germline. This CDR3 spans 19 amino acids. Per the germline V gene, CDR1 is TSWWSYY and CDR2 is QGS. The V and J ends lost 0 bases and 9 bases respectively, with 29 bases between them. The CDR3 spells CALGELPPSLMLPERELIF. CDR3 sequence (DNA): TGTGCTCTTGGGGAACTTCCTCCCTCCCTCATGCTTCCCGAGAGGGAACTCATCTTT.

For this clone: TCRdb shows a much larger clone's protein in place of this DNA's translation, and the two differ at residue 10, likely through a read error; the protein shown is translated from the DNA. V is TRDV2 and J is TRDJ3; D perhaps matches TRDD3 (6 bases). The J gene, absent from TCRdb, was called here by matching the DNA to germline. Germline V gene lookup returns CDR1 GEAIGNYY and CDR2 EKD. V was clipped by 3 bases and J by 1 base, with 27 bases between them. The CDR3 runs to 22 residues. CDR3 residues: CACDPLRVGGTRSSWDTRQMFF. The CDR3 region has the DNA TGTGCCTGTGACCCTCTCAGAGTGGGGGGTACAAGAAGTTCCTGGGACACCCGACAGATGTTTTTC.

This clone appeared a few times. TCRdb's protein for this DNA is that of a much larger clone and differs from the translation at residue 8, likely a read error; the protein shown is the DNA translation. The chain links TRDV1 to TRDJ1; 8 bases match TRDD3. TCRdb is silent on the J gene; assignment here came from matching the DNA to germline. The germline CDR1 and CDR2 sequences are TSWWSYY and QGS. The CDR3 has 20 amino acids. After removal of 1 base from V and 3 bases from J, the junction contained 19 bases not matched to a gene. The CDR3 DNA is TGTGCTCTTGGGGAACCACTCTCCCTACATTTGGGGATACCTTCCGATAAACTCATCTTT. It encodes CALGEPLSLHLGIPSDKLIF.